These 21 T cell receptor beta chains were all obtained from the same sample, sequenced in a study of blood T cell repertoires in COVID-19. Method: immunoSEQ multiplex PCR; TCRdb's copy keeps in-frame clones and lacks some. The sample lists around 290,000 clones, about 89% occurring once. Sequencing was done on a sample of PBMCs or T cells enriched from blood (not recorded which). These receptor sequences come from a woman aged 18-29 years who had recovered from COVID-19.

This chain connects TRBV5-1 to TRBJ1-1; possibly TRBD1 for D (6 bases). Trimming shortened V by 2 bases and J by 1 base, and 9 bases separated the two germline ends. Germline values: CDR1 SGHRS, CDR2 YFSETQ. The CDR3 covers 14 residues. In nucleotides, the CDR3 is TGCGCCAGCAGCTTAGCAGGGGCGAACACTGAAGCTTTCTTT. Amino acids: CASSLAGANTEAFF.

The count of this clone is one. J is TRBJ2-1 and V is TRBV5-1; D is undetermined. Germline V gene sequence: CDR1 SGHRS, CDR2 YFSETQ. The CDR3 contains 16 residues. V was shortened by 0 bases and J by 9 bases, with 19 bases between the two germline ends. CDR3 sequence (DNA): TGCGCCAGCAGCTTGGATTATTCAACCCGACTCATTGAGCAGTTCTTC. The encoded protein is CASSLDYSTRLIEQFF. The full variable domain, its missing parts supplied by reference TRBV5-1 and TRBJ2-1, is KAGVTQTPRYLIKTRGQQVTLSCSPISGHRSVSWYQQTPGQGLQFLFEYFSETQRNKGNFPGRFSGRQFSNSRSEMNVSTLELGDSALYLCASSLDYSTRLIEQFFGPGTRLTVL.

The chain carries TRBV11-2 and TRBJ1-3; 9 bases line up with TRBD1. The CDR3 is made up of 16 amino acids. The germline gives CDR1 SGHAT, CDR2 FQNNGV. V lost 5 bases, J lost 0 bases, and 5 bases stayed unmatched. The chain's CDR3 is CASSIGQGISGNTIYF. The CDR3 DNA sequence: TGTGCCAGCAGCATAGGACAGGGGATCTCTGGAAACACCATATATTTT.

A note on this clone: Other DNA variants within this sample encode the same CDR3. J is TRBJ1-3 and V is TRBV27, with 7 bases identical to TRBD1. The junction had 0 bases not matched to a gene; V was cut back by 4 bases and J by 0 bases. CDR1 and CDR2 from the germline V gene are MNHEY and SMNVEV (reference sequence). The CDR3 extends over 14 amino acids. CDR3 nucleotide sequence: TGTGCCAGCAGTTCAGGGGGCTCTGGAAACACCATATATTTT. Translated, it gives CASSSGGSGNTIYF.

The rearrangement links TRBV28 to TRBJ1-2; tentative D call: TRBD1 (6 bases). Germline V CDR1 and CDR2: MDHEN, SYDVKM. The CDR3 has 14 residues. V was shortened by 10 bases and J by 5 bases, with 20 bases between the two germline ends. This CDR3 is CATLLGGAGYGYTF. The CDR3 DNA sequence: TGTGCCACTCTCCTCGGGGGGGCTGGGTATGGCTACACCTTC.

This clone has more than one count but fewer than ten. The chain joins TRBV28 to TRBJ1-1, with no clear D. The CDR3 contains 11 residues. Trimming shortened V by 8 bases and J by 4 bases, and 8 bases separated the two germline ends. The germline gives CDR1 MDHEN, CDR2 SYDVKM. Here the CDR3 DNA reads TGTGCCAGCCAGGCCAGCACTGAAGCTTTCTTT. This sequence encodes CASQASTEAFF.

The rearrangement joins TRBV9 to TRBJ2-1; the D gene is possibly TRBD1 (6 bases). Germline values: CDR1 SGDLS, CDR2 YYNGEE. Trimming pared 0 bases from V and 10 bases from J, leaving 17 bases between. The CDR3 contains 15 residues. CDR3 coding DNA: TGTGCCAGCAGCGTAGGAGGGGGTAGGGGCGGGGAGCAGTTCTTC. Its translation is CASSVGGGRGGEQFF. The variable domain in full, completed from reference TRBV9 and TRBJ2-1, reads DSGVTQTPKHLITATGQRVTLRCSPRSGDLSVYWYQQSLDQGLQFLIQYYNGEERAKGNILERFSAQQFPDLHSELNLSSLELGDSALYFCASSVGGGRGGEQFFGPGTRLTVL.

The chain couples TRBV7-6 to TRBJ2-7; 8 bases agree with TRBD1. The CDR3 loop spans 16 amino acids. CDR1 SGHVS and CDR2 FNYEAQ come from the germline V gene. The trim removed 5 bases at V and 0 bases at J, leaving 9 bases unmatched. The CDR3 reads CASSPEPGQVSYEQYF. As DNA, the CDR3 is TGTGCCAGCAGCCCAGAACCGGGACAGGTCTCCTACGAGCAGTACTTC.

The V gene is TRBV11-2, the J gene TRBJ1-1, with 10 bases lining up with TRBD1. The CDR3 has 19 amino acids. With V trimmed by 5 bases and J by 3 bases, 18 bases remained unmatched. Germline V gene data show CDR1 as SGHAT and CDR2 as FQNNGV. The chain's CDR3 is CASSPGVGQGTLSDTEAFF. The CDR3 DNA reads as TGTGCCAGCAGCCCGGGGGTGGGACAGGGGACTTTGTCGGACACTGAAGCTTTCTTT.

The CDR3 region has the DNA TGTGCCAGCAGCTACTTGACTAGCTATCAGGTCGAGCAGTACTTC. This translates into CASSYLTSYQVEQYF. V gene TRBV7-2 combines with J gene TRBJ2-7; 7 nucleotides agree with TRBD2. The CDR3 runs to 15 residues. J was trimmed by 6 bases and V by 4 bases; bases with no gene match: 12. Germline V gene sequence: CDR1 SGHTA, CDR2 FQGNSA.

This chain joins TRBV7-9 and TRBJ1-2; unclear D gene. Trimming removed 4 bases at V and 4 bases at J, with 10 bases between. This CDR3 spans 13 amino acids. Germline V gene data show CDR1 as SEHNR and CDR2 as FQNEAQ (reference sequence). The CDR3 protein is CASSSLEGYGYTF. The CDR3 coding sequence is TGTGCCAGCAGCTCCCTAGAGGGCTATGGCTACACCTTC.

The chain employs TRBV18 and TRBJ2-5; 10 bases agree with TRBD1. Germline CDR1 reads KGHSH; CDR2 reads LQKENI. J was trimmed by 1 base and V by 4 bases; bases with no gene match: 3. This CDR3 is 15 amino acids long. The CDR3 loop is CASSRQGATQETQYF. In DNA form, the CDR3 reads TGTGCCAGCTCACGACAGGGGGCGACCCAAGAGACCCAGTACTTC. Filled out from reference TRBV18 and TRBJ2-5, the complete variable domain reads NAGVMQNPRHLVRRRGQEARLRCSPMKGHSHVYWYRQLPEEGLKFMVYLQKENIIDESGMPKERFSAEFPKEGPSILRIQQVVRGDSAAYFCASSRQGATQETQYFGPGTRLLVL.

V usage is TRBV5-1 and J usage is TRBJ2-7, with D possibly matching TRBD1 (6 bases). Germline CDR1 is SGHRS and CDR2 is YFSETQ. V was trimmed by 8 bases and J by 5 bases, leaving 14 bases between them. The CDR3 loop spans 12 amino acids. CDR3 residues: CARIHRDHEQYF. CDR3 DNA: TGCGCCAGGATTCACAGGGACCACGAGCAGTACTTC.

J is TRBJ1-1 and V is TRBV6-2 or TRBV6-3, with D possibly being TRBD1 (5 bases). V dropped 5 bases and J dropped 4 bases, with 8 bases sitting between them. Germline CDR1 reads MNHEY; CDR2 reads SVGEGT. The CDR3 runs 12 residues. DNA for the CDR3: TGTGCCAGCAGTCGGACAAGCACTGAAGCTTTCTTT. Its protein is CASSRTSTEAFF.

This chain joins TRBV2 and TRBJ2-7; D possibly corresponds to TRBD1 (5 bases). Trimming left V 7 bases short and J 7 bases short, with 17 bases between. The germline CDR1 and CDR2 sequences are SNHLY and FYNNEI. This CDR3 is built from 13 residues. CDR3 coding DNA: TGTGCCAGCAAACGGCAGGGTGTGGGGGAGCAGTACTTC. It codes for CASKRQGVGEQYF.

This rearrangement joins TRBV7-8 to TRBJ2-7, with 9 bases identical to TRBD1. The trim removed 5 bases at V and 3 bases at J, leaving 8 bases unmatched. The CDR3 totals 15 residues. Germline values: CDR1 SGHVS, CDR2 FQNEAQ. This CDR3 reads CASSPGQGPIYEQYF. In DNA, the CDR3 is TGTGCCAGCAGCCCGGGACAGGGCCCGATCTACGAGCAGTACTTC.

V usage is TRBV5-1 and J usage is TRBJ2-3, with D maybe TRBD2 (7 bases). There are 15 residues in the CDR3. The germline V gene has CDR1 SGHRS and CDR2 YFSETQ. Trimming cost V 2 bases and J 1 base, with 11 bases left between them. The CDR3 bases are TGCGCCAGCAGCTTAGGGGGGGCACGCACAGATACGCAGTATTTT. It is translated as CASSLGGARTDTQYF. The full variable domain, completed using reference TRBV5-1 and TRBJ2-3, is KAGVTQTPRYLIKTRGQQVTLSCSPISGHRSVSWYQQTPGQGLQFLFEYFSETQRNKGNFPGRFSGRQFSNSRSEMNVSTLELGDSALYLCASSLGGARTDTQYFGPGTRLTVL.

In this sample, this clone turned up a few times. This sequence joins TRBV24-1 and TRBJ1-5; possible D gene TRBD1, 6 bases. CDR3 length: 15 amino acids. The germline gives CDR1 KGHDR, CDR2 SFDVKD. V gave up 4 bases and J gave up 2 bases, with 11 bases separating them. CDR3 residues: CATSETQGGNQPQHF. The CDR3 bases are TGTGCCACCAGTGAGACACAGGGCGGCAATCAGCCCCAGCATTTT.

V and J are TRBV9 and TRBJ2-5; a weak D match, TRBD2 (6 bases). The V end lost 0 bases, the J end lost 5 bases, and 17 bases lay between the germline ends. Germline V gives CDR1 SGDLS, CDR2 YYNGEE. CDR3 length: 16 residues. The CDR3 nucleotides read TGTGCCAGCAGCGTAGGAGGAACGGGGGTTGGGGAGACCCAGTACTTC. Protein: CASSVGGTGVGETQYF.

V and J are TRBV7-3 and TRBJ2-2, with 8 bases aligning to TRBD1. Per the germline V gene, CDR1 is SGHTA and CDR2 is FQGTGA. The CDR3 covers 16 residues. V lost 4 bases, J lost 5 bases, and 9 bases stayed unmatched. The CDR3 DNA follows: TGTGCCAGCAGCTCCCCCGGACAGGGAGAAACCGGGGAGCTGTTTTTT. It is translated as CASSSPGQGETGELFF.

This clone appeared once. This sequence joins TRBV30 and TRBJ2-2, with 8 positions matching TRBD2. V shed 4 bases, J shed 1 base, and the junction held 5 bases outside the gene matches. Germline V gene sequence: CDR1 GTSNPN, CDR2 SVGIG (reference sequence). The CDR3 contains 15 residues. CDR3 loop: CAWTSGGRNTGELFF. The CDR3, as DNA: TGTGCCTGGACGTCGGGGGGGAGGAACACCGGGGAGCTGTTTTTT.